A selection of T cell receptor beta chains follows, all from one sample in a study of technical replicates of blood from several donors. This table comes from immunoSEQ multiplex PCR, and its TCRdb copy is limited to in-frame clones, with some not included. The sample includes 100,000 or so clones, 95% of them seen just once. Sequencing was performed on T cells isolated from PBMCs. The source of these receptors is a human donor in good health. The CDR3 runs from the conserved cysteine through the conserved F or W. D genes are given only for firm matches.

d_call | j_call | v_call | cdr3_aa | cdr3_nt
. | TRBJ1-2 | TRBV5-1 | CASSLQPGDYGYTF | TGCGCCAGCAGCTTGCAACCAGGGGACTATGGCTACACCTTC
TRBD2 | TRBJ2-7 | TRBV9 | CASSVEAGGHYEQYF | TGTGCCAGCAGCGTAGAAGCGGGGGGGCACTACGAGCAGTACTTC
. | TRBJ1-6 | TRBV6-1 | CASSELPGIDSPLHF | TGTGCCAGCAGTGAATTGCCAGGGATTGATTCACCCCTCCACTTT
. | TRBJ2-5 | TRBV15 | CATSRETGYVPKEETQYF | TGTGCCACCAGCAGAGAAACAGGGTATGTCCCGAAAGAGGAGACCCAGTACTTC
. | TRBJ2-5 | TRBV28 | CASTEYRVRWYF | TGTGCCAGCACCGAATACAGGGTCAGGTGGTACTTC
TRBD1 | TRBJ2-7 | TRBV6-1 | CASSEDWTGVRQYF | TGTGCCAGCAGTGAAGATTGGACAGGCGTGCGGCAGTACTTC
. | TRBJ2-1 | TRBV7-9 | CASTPGTDQFF | TGTGCCAGCACCCCCGGGACTGATCAGTTCTTC
TRBD1 | TRBJ2-1 | TRBV10-1 | CASSEWDRGGNEQFF | TGCGCCAGCAGTGAATGGGACAGGGGTGGCAATGAGCAGTTCTTC
. | TRBJ2-3 | TRBV5-1 | CASSGRDYTDTQYF | TGCGCCAGCAGCGGCCGGGATTACACAGATACGCAGTATTTT
TRBD2 | TRBJ2-1 | TRBV6-5 | CASSLTSEVDEQFF | TGTGCCAGCAGTCTTACTAGCGAGGTCGATGAGCAGTTCTTC
TRBD2 | TRBJ2-3 | TRBV5-1 | CASSLTSGTTDTQYF | TGCGCCAGCAGCTTGACTAGCGGGACCACAGATACGCAGTATTTT
. | TRBJ2-1 | TRBV10-2 | CASSVSREGQRPHSYNEQFF | TGCGCCAGCAGTGTTAGCCGAGAGGGCCAACGTCCGCACTCCTACAATGAGCAGTTCTTC
. | TRBJ1-1 | TRBV5-1 | CASSFLGVTEAFF | TGCGCCAGCAGCTTTCTCGGAGTCACTGAAGCTTTCTTT
. | TRBJ1-5 | TRBV5-1 | CASSLGGLNQPQHF | TGCGCCAGCAGCTTGGGGGGCCTCAATCAGCCCCAGCATTTT
. | TRBJ1-2 | TRBV5-1 | CASTREGAQYGYTF | TGCGCCAGCACCAGGGAGGGAGCGCAGTATGGCTACACCTTC
TRBD2 | TRBJ2-7 | TRBV11-1 | CASSYLAGQAYEQYF | TGTGCCAGCAGCTACCTAGCGGGTCAAGCCTACGAGCAGTACTTC
TRBD1 | TRBJ2-7 | TRBV28 | CASTKGQGWQYF | TGTGCCAGCACCAAGGGACAGGGGTGGCAGTACTTC
TRBD1 | TRBJ2-3 | TRBV7-2 | CASSLYPRAGGSDTQYF | TGTGCCAGCAGCTTATATCCCCGGGCAGGGGGATCCGATACGCAGTATTTT
TRBD2 | TRBJ2-1 | TRBV19 | CASSIVAMTGVSGVNNEQFF | TGTGCCAGTAGTATAGTCGCGATGACCGGGGTTAGCGGGGTCAACAATGAGCAGTTCTTC
. | TRBJ1-2 | TRBV27 | CASSWDWRGGYTF | TGTGCCAGCAGTTGGGACTGGAGAGGGGGCTACACCTTC